This T cell receptor beta chain was sequenced for a study of cytomegalovirus exposure and HLA in healthy donors. Sequencing used immunoSEQ multiplex PCR; TCRdb keeps in-frame clones, though not all of them. The sample lists approximately 65,000 clones, over 95% seen once, with around 2.2% in the top ten. The clonotype comes from a man aged 18 to 30 in good health and CMV-seronegative. The sample consisted of PBMCs.

CDR3 DNA: TGTGCCAGCAGCTTAGGACAGGGGGCACGCTCTGGGGCCAACGTCCTGACTTTC. Its translation is CASSLGQGARSGANVLTF. The chain recombines TRBV11-1 with TRBJ2-6; 10 bases map to TRBD1. After removal of 1 base from V and 0 bases from J, the junction contained 3 bases not matched to a gene. This CDR3 is built from 18 residues. Germline assignment: CDR1 SGHAT and CDR2 FQDESV (reference sequence).